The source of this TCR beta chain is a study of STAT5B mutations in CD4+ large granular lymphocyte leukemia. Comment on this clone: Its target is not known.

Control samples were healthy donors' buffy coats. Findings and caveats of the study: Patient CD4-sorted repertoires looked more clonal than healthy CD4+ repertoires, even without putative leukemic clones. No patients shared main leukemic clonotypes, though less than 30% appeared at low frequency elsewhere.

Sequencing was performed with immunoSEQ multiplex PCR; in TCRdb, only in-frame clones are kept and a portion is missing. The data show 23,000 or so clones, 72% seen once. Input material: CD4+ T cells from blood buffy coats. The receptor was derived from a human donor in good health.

DNA of the CDR3: TGTGCCTGGACCCAGACAGGGGGACCCAAAAACATTCAGTACTTC. This codes for CAWTQTGGPKNIQYF. This chain connects TRBV30 to TRBJ2-4; TRBD1 matches 9 bases. CDR3 length equals 15 residues. V gave up 4 bases and J gave up 2 bases; unmatched junction bases: 6. The germline CDR1 and CDR2 sequences are GTSNPN and SVGIG (reference sequence).